The 21 T cell receptor beta chains below all came from one sample that was sequenced in a study of blood T cell repertoires in COVID-19. Profiling relied on immunoSEQ multiplex PCR, and the TCRdb table lists in-frame clones only, not all of them. The data hold some 200,000 clones, with over 75% observed a single time. The sample taken for sequencing was PBMCs or T cells enriched from blood (not recorded which). Every receptor here comes from a woman under 30 who had recovered from COVID-19.

This chain's CDR3 is CAWTQGTVIYNEQFF. CDR3 DNA: TGTGCCTGGACCCAAGGGACAGTCATCTACAATGAGCAGTTCTTC. This chain links TRBV30 with TRBJ2-1, with 7 bases matching TRBD1. CDR3 length equals 15 residues. J gave up 3 bases and V 4 bases, and 9 bases lay outside the gene matches. Germline CDR1 reads GTSNPN; CDR2 reads SVGIG (reference sequence).

V and J are TRBV28 and TRBJ2-1, with 9 bases aligning to TRBD1. Unmatched junction bases numbered 5, after V lost 4 bases and J lost 4 bases. The CDR3 extends over 15 amino acids. CDR1 is MDHEN, CDR2 SYDVKM, per germline. CDR3 nucleotides: TGTGCCAGCAGTTCCTCGGGACAGGGATACAATGAGCAGTTCTTC. This gives the protein CASSSSGQGYNEQFF.

The rearrangement links TRBV5-6 to TRBJ2-3; 8 positions agree with TRBD1. This CDR3 has 16 amino acids. Germline CDR1 SGHDT, CDR2 YYEEEE. After removal of 1 base from V and 6 bases from J, the junction contained 10 bases not matched to a gene. This chain's CDR3 is CASSLRRQQGVDTQYF. CDR3 nucleotide sequence: TGTGCCAGCAGCTTGAGAAGGCAACAGGGGGTTGATACGCAGTATTTT.

This clone was detected only a few times. The gene calls are TRBV5-5 and TRBJ2-3; the match to TRBD1 covers 8 bases. Losses at the gene ends were 5 bases for V and 4 bases for J; bases not matched to a gene: 12. This CDR3 comprises 16 residues. The V gene's germline CDR1 is SGHKS and CDR2 YYEKEE (reference sequence). This CDR3 is CASSRRAAGGPDTQYF. The DNA for the CDR3 is TGTGCCAGCAGTCGTAGGGCCGCAGGGGGCCCAGATACGCAGTATTTT.

A few counts support this clone. J is TRBJ2-2 and V is TRBV6-2 or TRBV6-3; 8 bases match TRBD2. The CDR3 is 16 residues long. V lost 3 bases and J lost 6; bases outside the gene matches: 9. CDR1 is MNHEY, CDR2 SVGEGT, per germline. The CDR3 here is CASSYVGREGSGELFF. In DNA form, the CDR3 reads TGTGCCAGCAGTTATGTTGGTCGGGAGGGGTCCGGGGAGCTGTTTTTT.

This sequence joins TRBV7-2 and TRBJ2-7; 8 nucleotides match TRBD2. Losses at the gene ends were 1 base for V and 3 bases for J; bases not matched to a gene: 5. This CDR3 has 15 residues. Per germline, CDR1 SGHTA and CDR2 FQGNSA. CDR3 bases: TGTGCCAGCAGCTTAGATCGGGGGGGTGGCTACGAGCAGTACTTC. This encodes CASSLDRGGGYEQYF.

The gene calls are TRBV27 and TRBJ2-2, with 8 nucleotides matching TRBD2. This CDR3 region has 16 residues. Per the germline V gene, CDR1 is MNHEY and CDR2 is SMNVEV (reference sequence). The trim removed 7 bases at V and 2 bases at J, leaving 9 bases unmatched. This chain's CDR3 is CASNTRGGLNTGELFF. CDR3 coding DNA: TGTGCCAGCAATACCCGCGGGGGGCTAAACACCGGGGAGCTGTTTTTT.

J is TRBJ2-1 and V is TRBV14, with TRBD2 as a possible D gene (6 bases). CDR1 and CDR2 from the germline V gene are SGHDN and FVKESK. Trimming pared 3 bases from V and 6 bases from J, leaving 21 bases between. The CDR3 covers 17 residues. The CDR3 reads CASSHVWDSSLRNEQFF. The CDR3 bases are TGTGCCAGCAGCCACGTCTGGGACTCCAGTCTACGCAATGAGCAGTTCTTC.

The rearrangement uses TRBV7-2 and TRBJ2-1, with 9 bases fitting TRBD2. The germline V gene encodes CDR1 SGHTA and CDR2 FQGNSA. With V trimmed by 8 bases and J by 4 bases, 6 bases remained unmatched. This CDR3 comprises 14 residues. CDR3 nucleotides: TGTGCCAGCCGACTAGCGGCCCCATACAATGAGCAGTTCTTC. Its translation: CASRLAAPYNEQFF.

J is TRBJ2-7 and V is TRBV28; TRBD2 agrees at 16 bases. This CDR3 region has 19 residues. V was clipped by 5 bases and J by 1 base; unmatched bases: 11. Germline V gene lookup returns CDR1 MDHEN and CDR2 SYDVKM. CDR3 protein: CASSTGLAGGPVGSYEQYF. In nucleotides, the CDR3 is TGTGCCAGCAGTACGGGACTAGCGGGAGGGCCCGTTGGATCCTACGAGCAGTACTTC.

This chain connects TRBV2 to TRBJ2-7; 8 bases align to TRBD2. From germline, CDR1 is SNHLY and CDR2 FYNNEI. The CDR3 totals 14 residues. V shed 2 bases and J 6 bases; nucleotides not matched to a gene: 6. CDR3 DNA: TGTGCCAGCAGTGAATACCTCAGCGGGGGCGAGCAGTACTTC. Protein sequence: CASSEYLSGGEQYF.

This clone appeared a few times. The chain has TRBV9 and TRBJ2-3; D call uncertain. Germline lookup yields CDR1 SGDLS and CDR2 YYNGEE. This CDR3 has 13 residues. The germline V and J ends were trimmed by 1 base and 0 bases, with 3 bases remaining between them. This chain's CDR3 is CASSVSSTDTQYF. The CDR3 bases are TGTGCCAGCAGCGTATCTAGCACAGATACGCAGTATTTT.

The rearrangement uses TRBV24-1 and TRBJ1-1; D gene uncertain. CDR3 length: 13 residues. CDR1 and CDR2 (germline): KGHDR, SFDVKD. V was cut by 2 bases and J by 7 bases, with 10 bases left in between. CDR3 residues: CATSDSDTFEAFF. CDR3 coding DNA: TGTGCCACCAGTGATTCAGACACTTTTGAAGCTTTCTTT.

V and J are TRBV27 and TRBJ1-4; the D is unclear. The germline gives CDR1 MNHEY, CDR2 SMNVEV (reference sequence). The CDR3 has 17 amino acids. Between the trimmed V and J ends, which lost 10 bases and 0 bases, there was a span of 21 bases. CDR3 coding DNA: TGTGCCACTATTGTCCTCAAGCATGTAGCAACTAATGAAAAACTGTTTTTT. Its translation is CATIVLKHVATNEKLFF.

This chain connects TRBV4-3 to TRBJ1-1; 9 bases agree with TRBD1. The CDR3 runs 17 residues. V lost 0 bases and J lost 5; bases outside the gene matches: 10. Germline CDR1 LGHNA, CDR2 YSLEER. CDR3 sequence: CASSQEVQGAPSTEAFF. For the CDR3, the DNA is TGCGCCAGCAGCCAAGAGGTACAGGGGGCGCCGAGTACTGAAGCTTTCTTT.

The chain is built from TRBV30 and TRBJ1-2; no clear D gene. The V end was cut by 2 bases, the J end by 4 bases, with 11 bases between. Germline V gene data show CDR1 as GTSNPN and CDR2 as SVGIG (reference sequence). The length of the CDR3 is 13 residues. CDR3 region: CAWSLKTPYGYTF. CDR3 DNA sequence: TGTGCCTGGAGTCTCAAAACACCCTATGGCTACACCTTC.

This clone occurred a few times. J is TRBJ2-3 and V is TRBV7-9, with 7 nucleotides matching TRBD2. This CDR3 has 13 amino acids. Trimming cost V 8 bases and J 2 bases; bases outside gene matches: 4. Germline values: CDR1 SEHNR, CDR2 FQNEAQ (reference sequence). DNA for the CDR3: TGTGCCAGCGACCGGGAGGCCACAGATACGCAGTATTTT. Its translation is CASDREATDTQYF.

A single count supports this clone. This sequence joins TRBV2 and TRBJ2-5, with D possibly TRBD1 on 5 matching bases. V was pared by 7 bases and J by 4 bases, with 19 bases between. Germline CDR1 SNHLY, CDR2 FYNNEI. This CDR3 has 15 residues. CDR3 residues: CASKWGETARETQYF. The CDR3 coding sequence is TGTGCCAGCAAGTGGGGCGAGACCGCAAGAGAGACCCAGTACTTC. The variable domain in full, with the rest retrieved from reference TRBV2 and TRBJ2-5, is EPEVTQTPSHQVTQMGQEVILRCVPISNHLYFYWYRQILGQKVEFLVSFYNNEISEKSEIFDDQFSVERPDGSNFTLKIRSTKLEDSAMYFCASKWGETARETQYFGPGTRLLVL.

The rearrangement joins TRBV30 to TRBJ2-2, with 10 bases aligning to TRBD2. V was clipped by 1 base and J by 6 bases; unmatched bases: 8. This CDR3 region has 16 residues. Germline V CDR1 and CDR2: GTSNPN, SVGIG (reference sequence). The CDR3 DNA is TGTGCCTGGAGTGAGACAGCGGGAGGGCCCCCCGGGGAGCTGTTTTTT. It is translated as CAWSETAGGPPGELFF.

The table lists this clone with a count of one. This chain connects TRBV28 to TRBJ2-7; D possibly corresponds to TRBD1 (6 bases). This CDR3 contains 13 residues. Germline CDR1 and CDR2: MDHEN and SYDVKM. V was shortened by 8 bases and J by 2 bases, with 13 bases between the two germline ends. The CDR3 reads CASQAGVAYEQYF. Here the CDR3 DNA reads TGTGCCAGCCAGGCAGGGGTTGCCTACGAGCAGTACTTC.

The chain employs TRBV15 and TRBJ2-7; tentative D call: TRBD2 (6 bases). CDR1 is LNHNV, CDR2 YYDKDF, per germline (reference sequence). Trimming removed 0 bases from V and 3 bases from J, with 15 bases in between. CDR3 length: 16 residues. The chain's CDR3 is CATSREWRDPFYEQYF. CDR3 nucleotide sequence: TGTGCCACCAGCAGAGAGTGGAGGGACCCTTTCTACGAGCAGTACTTC.